The sequence of this T cell receptor (beta chain) was determined in a study of T cells in narcolepsy. For the study at large: Healthy controls were enrolled alongside patients with narcolepsy type 1 or type 2. The study, taken as a whole, reports: Reportedly, autoreactive clonotypes were serially detected in patients' blood but not controls'. Autoreactive clone sequences were missing from some blood memory CD4+ repertoires. Same-patient CSF and blood CD4+ T cell clonotypes included HCRT-specific and TRIB2-specific autoreactive ones.

As to this clone: What it binds is not known.

The assay was immunoSEQ multiplex PCR, and TCRdb's table has in-frame clones only and misses some. The sample holds 12,000 or so clones, roughly 94% seen once. What was sequenced was CD45RA- memory CD4+ T cells from PBMCs. The sequence was collected from a human donor with narcolepsy.

The CDR3 loop is CASSPRVGSSYNEQFF. As DNA, the CDR3 is TGTGCCAGCAGCCCGAGAGTAGGGAGCTCCTACAATGAGCAGTTCTTC. V usage is TRBV11-2 and J usage is TRBJ2-1; TRBD2 might be the D (5 bases). The V end was cut by 5 bases, the J end by 0 bases, with 14 bases between. The CDR3 runs 16 residues. CDR1 SGHAT and CDR2 FQNNGV come from the germline V gene.